The subject of this entry is one T cell receptor (beta chain). In its sample, this clonotype was seen a few times. The antigen it binds to is not known. One base away there is no much larger clone; base qualities are not given. The study deep-sequenced TCR repertoires of sorted CD4+ and CD8+ blood T cells from severe aplastic anemia patients and healthy subjects. Ficoll-Paque density gradient centrifugation was used to isolate peripheral blood mononuclear cells. Before DNA was extracted, CD4+ and CD8+ T cells were sorted using either FACS or magnetic beads. V lost 1 base and J lost 7 bases, and the count of bases not matched to a germline gene is 2. The CDR1 and CDR2 encoded by the germline V gene are MNHGY and SVAAGI. The CDR3 holds 15 amino acids from the cysteine to the phenylalanine. Solely the CDR3 DNA is kept, with 45 bases framed from the first base. This sample is part of a study of CD8+CD57+ T cells in acquired aplastic anemia listed by TCRdb under 2018. Describing the broader study: On average, sorted CD4+ and CD8+ cells yielded around 3.5 ug of extracted DNA, with a range of roughly 0.17 to 30 ug. Mean read counts for healthy donor samples were approximately 10 million for CD4+ cells and around 11 million for CD8+ cells. Here is what the overall study found, with its caveats: Although around 30 CD8+ CDR3 sequences were shared by patients and controls, these sequences appeared highly expressed in patients and within the immunodominant clones of patients. Patients and healthy controls showed no significant difference in CD8+ Simpson's diversity (P=0.060).

Profiling of TCR beta VDJ combinations and CDR3 sequences used genomic DNA as the template. An Illumina HiSeq 2000 was the platform used for TCR repertoire sequencing. Processing in the source paper ran as follows. Repertoires were assessed using TRBV/TRBJ rearrangement plots, CDR3 size and DJ length profiles, and Simpson's diversity index. The immunodominant clone was defined as the most abundant DNA sequence in deep sequencing data. CDR3 amino acid sequences were screened for sharing across subjects and compared with published repertoires and the VDJdb database. TCRdb took the public reads, trimmed them with fastp at Q25, ran MiXCR for clone calling and kept in-frame beta chains. Identical CDR3 protein sequences are pooled into one entry, listed with their most common genes and DNA. TCRdb's processing, not the authors' own work, is the source of the V and J calls. Here the sample has about 180,000 distinct CDR3 sequences; about half occur a single time. About 2.9% of the sample is taken by the ten largest.

The sequenced sample consisted of sorted CD4+, CD8+, or CD8+CD57+ T cells (not recorded which) from PBMCs. The receptor was isolated from a human donor in good health. The V gene is TRBV6-9 and the J gene is TRBJ2-1; 12 nucleotides in the junction match TRBD1. The sequenced DNA: TGTGCCAGCAGTTATTGGGACAGGGGGCAAAATGAGCAGTTCTTC. Protein translation: CASSYWDRGQNEQFF.